These 25 T cell receptor beta chains originate from one sample sequenced in a study of blood T cells in healthy people across ages. Primers used in a second PCR of roughly 7 to 12 cycles were a sample-barcoded 5' primer and a J-beta primer mix. TCRdb itself ran the 5' RACE reads through MiXCR, one entry per CDR3 protein. The sample carries hundreds of thousands of distinct CDR3 sequences, 45% to 50% recorded once. The specimen was blood. These receptors were taken from a man aged 30-40 years in good health.

This clonotype has a handful of counts. The chain joins TRBV4-1 to TRBJ1-5; no clear D. Trimming stripped 0 bases from V and 0 bases from J, with 6 bases between. This CDR3 contains 15 residues. Looked up from germline, CDR1 is MGHRA and CDR2 is YSYEKL. The DNA of the CDR3 is TGCGCCAGCAGCCAAGATGTCATTAGCAATCAGCCCCAGCATTTT. Protein product: CASSQDVISNQPQHF.

A single count supports this clonotype. This may stem from a read error, because a much larger clone lies one nucleotide away. The genes are TRBV20-1 and TRBJ1-1; weak D call: TRBD1 (5 bases). This CDR3 is built from 15 residues. Germline values: CDR1 DFQATT, CDR2 SNEGSKA (reference sequence). For the CDR3, the DNA is TGCAGTGCTGGAGACCCGGGACGGTCGAACACTGAAGCTTTCTTT. This encodes CSAGDPGRSNTEAFF.

The table lists this clonotype with a few counts. The rearrangement uses TRBV4-1 and TRBJ2-7, with TRBD1 as a possible D gene (7 bases). Germline CDR1 reads MGHRA; CDR2 reads YSYEKL. This CDR3 comprises 14 residues. Trimming removed 1 base from V and 7 bases from J, with 14 bases in between. CDR3 loop: CASSQVEGAGEQYF. The CDR3 DNA reads TGCGCCAGCAGCCAAGTGGAGGGGGCGGGGGAGCAGTACTTC.

This clonotype was counted between two and nine times. This rearrangement joins TRBV4-3 to TRBJ2-1; D possibly corresponds to TRBD2 (6 bases). The germline CDR1 and CDR2 sequences are LGHNA and YSLEER. The CDR3 has 18 amino acids. The V end was cut by 3 bases, the J end by 0 bases, with 18 bases between. The CDR3 DNA follows: TGCGCCAGCAGCCAGGCGCCATCTTACGGGGGCTCCTACAATGAGCAGTTCTTC. Translated, it gives CASSQAPSYGGSYNEQFF.

The chain joins TRBV25-1 to TRBJ2-3; D is perhaps TRBD1 (5 bases). This CDR3 has 14 amino acids. Trimming took off 6 bases at V and 1 base at J, with 11 bases between the two ends. From germline, CDR1 is MGHDK and CDR2 SYGVNS. The CDR3 nucleotides are TGTGCCAGCAGGGAGACAGCTCGCACAGATACGCAGTATTTT. Its translation: CASRETARTDTQYF.

The V call is TRBV21-1, the J call TRBJ2-1; TRBD2 is the table's D call, not checked against the DNA. TRBV21-1 is marked as a pseudogene. The CDR3 runs to 19 residues. CDR3 nucleotide sequence: TGTGCCAGCAGCAAAGCGCCCCTAGCGGGGCGAAGCTCCTACAATGAGCAGTTCTTC. Encoded protein: CASSKAPLAGRSSYNEQFF.

This chain joins TRBV4-1 and TRBJ1-1, with D possibly TRBD1 on 5 matching bases. The CDR3 has 16 residues. Trimming cost V 5 bases and J 4 bases, with 20 bases left between them. Germline V gene sequence: CDR1 MGHRA, CDR2 YSYEKL. The CDR3 is CASSAVGREFGTEAFF. The DNA for the CDR3 is TGCGCCAGCAGCGCCGTCGGCAGGGAGTTTGGCACTGAAGCTTTCTTT.

This rearrangement joins TRBV18 to TRBJ2-7; D uncertain. V lost 4 bases and J lost 0, with 10 bases in between. Germline assignment: CDR1 KGHSH and CDR2 LQKENI. The CDR3 totals 14 residues. The CDR3 region has the DNA TGTGCCAGCTCACTCGACATAGACTCCTACGAGCAGTACTTC. Amino acid sequence: CASSLDIDSYEQYF.

The chain recombines TRBV4-1 with TRBJ2-7; 7 bases line up with TRBD1. After removal of 4 bases from V and 2 bases from J, the junction contained 11 bases not matched to a gene. The length of the CDR3 is 16 residues. CDR1 and CDR2 (germline): MGHRA, YSYEKL. The CDR3 DNA follows: TGCGCCAGCAGCCCTCCCCCGGGACAGATGACCTACGAGCAGTACTTC. Protein product: CASSPPPGQMTYEQYF.

The rearrangement uses TRBV27 and TRBJ1-6; possible D gene TRBD1, 5 bases. V was shortened by 3 bases and J by 4 bases, with 7 bases between the two germline ends. Germline lookup yields CDR1 MNHEY and CDR2 SMNVEV (reference sequence). The CDR3 consists of 14 residues. This CDR3 is CASSFGAYNSPLHF. The CDR3, as DNA: TGTGCCAGCAGTTTTGGGGCTTATAATTCACCCCTCCACTTT.

This clonotype was found once. The V call is TRBV9, the J call TRBJ2-3; 12 nucleotides align to TRBD1. Germline V lookup: CDR1 SGDLS, CDR2 YYNGEE. Trimming cost V 4 bases and J 4 bases; bases outside gene matches: 7. This CDR3 contains 16 residues. The CDR3 DNA is TGTGCCAGCAGCACACCGGGACAGGGGGCCGCAGATACGCAGTATTTT. Its protein is CASSTPGQGAADTQYF.

This clonotype was recorded many times. The chain links TRBV2 to TRBJ2-7; weak D call: TRBD1 (6 bases). Germline loops: CDR1 SNHLY, CDR2 FYNNEI. The germline V and J ends were trimmed by 7 bases and 3 bases, with 10 bases remaining between them. The length of the CDR3 is 12 residues. Here the CDR3 reads CASTGEFYEQYF. CDR3 bases: TGTGCCAGCACAGGGGAGTTCTACGAGCAGTACTTC.

CDR3: CASSQDRGGLLYEQYF. The CDR3 coding sequence is TGTGCCAGCAGCCAAGATAGGGGGGGCCTCCTCTACGAGCAGTACTTC. The chain combines TRBV3-1 with TRBJ2-7; D may be TRBD2 (7 bases). V was pared by 0 bases and J by 3 bases, with 15 bases between. This CDR3 is built from 16 residues. Germline V lookup: CDR1 LGHDT, CDR2 YNNKEL (reference sequence).

This chain joins TRBV20-1 and TRBJ1-1, with D unresolved. This CDR3 is 12 amino acids long. Per the germline V gene, CDR1 is DFQATT and CDR2 is SNEGSKA (reference sequence). V was shortened by 6 bases and J by 4 bases, with 12 bases between the two germline ends. DNA of the CDR3: TGCAGTGCCCGTGCGAGTTTCACTGAAGCTTTCTTT. It specifies CSARASFTEAFF.

This chain joins TRBV5-1 and TRBJ1-1; TRBD1 matches at 7 bases. This CDR3 comprises 13 residues. With 2 bases clipped from V and 6 bases from J, the junction kept 4 bases outside the gene matches. Germline V gene lookup returns CDR1 SGHRS and CDR2 YFSETQ. This chain's CDR3 is CASSFDRDPEAFF. In DNA form, the CDR3 reads TGCGCCAGCAGCTTCGACAGGGACCCTGAAGCTTTCTTT.

The chain combines TRBV5-1 with TRBJ1-2; D may be TRBD1 (5 bases). V was pared by 2 bases and J by 5 bases, with 22 bases between. The CDR3 has 17 amino acids. Germline V gives CDR1 SGHRS, CDR2 YFSETQ. The CDR3 DNA is TGCGCCAGCAGCTTATCTCGCGGGGAAGGGGCCTATTATGGCTACACCTTC. Translated: CASSLSRGEGAYYGYTF.

On this clonotype itself: A much larger clonotype is one base distant, so this may be a read error. This chain uses TRBV20-1 with TRBJ2-1; D possibly corresponds to TRBD1 (5 bases). With the DNA end fitting TRBJ2-7 better, the J assignment may be wrong. CDR1 DFQATT and CDR2 SNEGSKA come from the germline V gene (reference sequence). The CDR3 is made up of 14 amino acids. Written as DNA, the CDR3 is TGCAGTGCTAGTATAGCAGGGCCCTACAATGAGCAGTACTTC. Its protein product is CSASIAGPYNEQYF.

CDR3 protein: CATSRDPQGETQYF. CDR3 nucleotide sequence: TGTGCCACCAGCAGAGATCCGCAGGGAGAGACCCAGTACTTC. The V call is TRBV15, the J call TRBJ2-5; perhaps TRBD1 as D (5 bases). Germline-derived CDR1 and CDR2 are LNHNV and YYDKDF (reference sequence). The CDR3 totals 14 residues. V was pared by 0 bases and J by 4 bases, with 9 bases between.

About this clonotype itself: The junction differs from germline at one of its ends, possibly a read error. The chain uses TRBV6-5 and TRBJ1-5; D call uncertain. CDR1 is MNHEY and CDR2 is SVGAGI in the germline V gene. The length of the CDR3 is 13 residues. The CDR3 DNA reads as TGTGCCAGCAGTTACACGAACAATCAACCCCAGCATTTT. This sequence encodes CASSYTNNQPQHF.

This clonotype was seen more than once but under ten times. The genes are TRBV6-7 and TRBJ2-7, with TRBD1 identical over 7 bases. TRBV6-7 qualifies as an ORF whose function is uncertain. The trim removed 8 bases at V and 3 bases at J, leaving 4 bases unmatched. The CDR3 totals 12 residues. The CDR3 is CASGQDVYEQYF. In DNA, the CDR3 is TGTGCCAGCGGACAGGACGTCTACGAGCAGTACTTC.

This clonotype was found many times. The V gene is TRBV5-1, the J gene TRBJ2-2; TRBD1 agrees at 8 bases. In germline, CDR1 is SGHRS, CDR2 YFSETQ. The CDR3 contains 15 residues. With 5 bases clipped from V and 1 base from J, the junction kept 4 bases outside the gene matches. The CDR3 loop is CASSPGQVNTGELFF. CDR3 DNA: TGCGCCAGCAGTCCGGGACAGGTGAACACCGGGGAGCTGTTTTTT.

The chain is built from TRBV6-6 and TRBJ1-5; 8 bases are a match to TRBD1. CDR3 length: 14 residues. Per the germline V gene, CDR1 is MNHNY and CDR2 is SVGAGI (reference sequence). The J segment lost 7 bases and the V segment lost 7 bases, leaving 9 bases of the junction unmatched. The CDR3 DNA sequence: TGTGCCAGCAACGTACAGGGGGTAGGGCAGCCCCAGCATTTT. Translation: CASNVQGVGQPQHF.

V is TRBV25-1 and J is TRBJ2-5; 11 positions agree with TRBD2. Per the germline V gene, CDR1 is MGHDK and CDR2 is SYGVNS. The CDR3 loop spans 17 amino acids. The V and J ends lost 1 base and 2 bases, in that order; junction bases with no gene match: 6. The CDR3 region is CASSESCTSGGQETQYF. The CDR3 nucleotides read TGTGCCAGCAGTGAATCGTGTACTAGCGGGGGTCAAGAGACCCAGTACTTC.

The rearrangement joins TRBV5-1 to TRBJ1-1; no clear D gene. The CDR3 covers 14 residues. Trimming left V 0 bases short and J 10 bases short, with 16 bases between. Germline CDR1 SGHRS, CDR2 YFSETQ. In nucleotides, the CDR3 is TGCGCCAGCAGCTTGGAAAGGCAGTCGGGTCGAGCTTTCTTT. This encodes CASSLERQSGRAFF.

The chain combines TRBV6-4 with TRBJ2-1; D perhaps matches TRBD2 (6 bases). V lost 0 bases, J lost 7 bases, and 10 bases lay in between. The CDR3 has 14 residues. CDR1 is MRHNA, CDR2 SNTAGT, per germline. Written as DNA, the CDR3 is TGTGCCAGCAGTGACTCCCCGGGAGTAAATGAGCAGTTCTTC. Translating gives CASSDSPGVNEQFF.